The rows below give T cell receptor beta chains drawn from one sample of a study of T-cell memory formation after mild COVID-19. TCRdb called the 5' RACE reads again in MiXCR, with one record for every CDR3 protein. The sample includes roughly 180,000 distinct CDR3 sequences, roughly 18% of them seen just once. The sample was PBMCs or a T cell subset sorted from them (not recorded which). The receptors originated from a man younger than 35 who had mild COVID-19 (a few samples of this study predate the infection). Cell type and time point are not known. CDR3s include the opening cysteine and the closing phenylalanine or tryptophan.

V gene,CDR3 length,CDR3 protein
TRBV20-1,16,CSATGTGGRGGTEAFF
TRBV18,14,CASSGESDNSPLHF
TRBV23-1,19,CASSRPKADLAGGQETQYF
TRBV9,14,CASSVGLSQETQYF
TRBV23-1,15,CASSQGRSYTGELFF
TRBV7-8,14,CASSTGRGFQPQHF
TRBV5-1,14,CATKSFSSTDTQYF
TRBV7-2,11,CASSMRTEAFF
TRBV5-6,18,CASSLERGTGGAYSPLHF
TRBV24-1,13,CATSLEGDYGYTF
TRBV7-2,13,CASSLSSELEQFF
TRBV7-2,17,CASSLGGAVSSQGTQYF
TRBV30,14,CAWDPGQGLYGYTF
TRBV4-1,16,CASSQEGWANTGELFF
TRBV5-5,13,CASSFESADTQYF
TRBV7-6,15,CASSLVAGGYNEQFF
TRBV2,14,CASSERSGPFGYTF
TRBV2,12,CASSGQGAEAFF
TRBV12-3/TRBV12-4,12,CASSPQGSGYTF
TRBV4-1,15,CASSQAPWQYTEAFF
TRBV7-6,13,CASSLNQVQPQHF
TRBV4-3,15,CASSQDRKGWHEQYF
TRBV12-3/TRBV12-4,13,CASSLAPEVKLFF
TRBV11-1,17,CASSLGRTGESDTEAFF
TRBV20-1,15,CSAALEAAGDETQYF
TRBV20-1,12,CSARVLGAEAFF
TRBV29-1,15,CSVDVGTGTIYGYTF
TRBV24-1,19,CATSDASGTVGEGANVLTF
TRBV20-1,17,CSATFRDRGWNTGELFF
TRBV6-1,15,CASSHDLSSYNEQFF
TRBV2,12,CASRTQGTEAFF
TRBV5-6,15,CASSSLQSGGQPQHF
TRBV7-8,14,CASSLGTSGGKSHF
TRBV12-3/TRBV12-4,14,CASSKNREVYIQYF
TRBV4-1,16,CASSQVGQGRNTEAFF
TRBV12-3/TRBV12-4,13,CASSVQGANVLTF
TRBV7-2,15,CASLGLASYTGELFF
TRBV24-1,15,CATSDSGRGNNEQFF
TRBV6-2/TRBV6-3,16,CASSYSYGPPSGEQYF
TRBV7-2,11,CASREVDTQYF
TRBV12-3/TRBV12-4,15,CASSSPEGALYGYTF
TRBV6-2/TRBV6-3,12,CASIGDTDTQYF
TRBV7-2,12,CASSPFLGTQYF
TRBV7-2,14,CASSPGPSYNEQFF
TRBV6-5,15,CASSYSKLLDYGYTF